Each of the 30 T cell receptor beta chains below was sequenced from the same sample in a study of blood T cell repertoires in COVID-19 (TCRdb year 2020). Libraries were prepared through the immunoSEQ multiplex PCR assay. TCRdb limited this immuneACCESS table to in-frame rearrangements with V and J called. A share of clones is missing; checked studies link under half to unresolved V genes, and the rest is unexplained. The sample includes just over 150,000 clones, with over 75% observed a single time. About 15% of the sample rests with the top ten. Source material: peripheral blood. The source of these receptors is a woman in her thirties or forties with acute or convalescent COVID-19.

The V call is TRBV6-6, the J call TRBJ2-3; 10 positions match TRBD1. In germline, CDR1 is MNHNY, CDR2 SVGAGI (reference sequence). This CDR3 region has 17 residues. Trimming took 5 bases from V and 4 from J; bases not matched to a gene: 12. The DNA for the CDR3 is TGTGCCAGCAGTCAATTAAGTGACAGGGGGCAGCCAGATACGCAGTATTTT. Encoded protein: CASSQLSDRGQPDTQYF.

This CDR3 is CASSLGLEAFF. For the CDR3, the DNA is TGTGCCAGCAGCTTGGGGCTTGAAGCTTTCTTT. The V gene is TRBV5-6, the J gene TRBJ1-1; D remains ambiguous. V was cut by 0 bases and J by 7 bases, with 4 bases left in between. The CDR3 runs to 11 residues. From germline, CDR1 is SGHDT and CDR2 YYEEEE. The whole variable domain, filled in from reference TRBV5-6 and TRBJ1-1, reads DAGVTQSPTHLIKTRGQQVTLRCSPKSGHDTVSWYQQALGQGPQFIFQYYEEEERQRGNFPDRFSGHQFPNYSSELNVNALLLGDSALYLCASSLGLEAFFGQGTRLTVV.

The chain is built from TRBV24-1 and TRBJ1-2; perhaps TRBD1 as D (6 bases). The CDR3 spans 13 residues. Germline V gene data show CDR1 as KGHDR and CDR2 as SFDVKD. Trimming took 4 bases from V and 1 from J, leaving 6 bases between them. CDR3 nucleotides: TGTGCCACCAGTGAACAGGGTAACTATGGCTACACCTTC. Protein: CATSEQGNYGYTF.

V and J are TRBV15 and TRBJ2-3; the D gene is possibly TRBD2 (7 bases). In germline, CDR1 is LNHNV, CDR2 YYDKDF (reference sequence). Deletions cut 0 bases from V and 4 bases from J, with 14 bases between. This CDR3 has 16 residues. CDR3 sequence: CATSRDLEGGSDTQYF. CDR3 DNA sequence: TGTGCCACCAGCAGAGATCTTGAGGGGGGGTCAGATACGCAGTATTTT.

This rearrangement joins TRBV4-1 to TRBJ2-7, with D possibly matching TRBD1 (6 bases). With 1 base removed from V and 3 bases from J, the gap between germline ends came to 10 bases. The germline gives CDR1 MGHRA, CDR2 YSYEKL. The CDR3 is made up of 14 amino acids. CDR3 protein: CASSQGTGNYEQYF. CDR3 nucleotide sequence: TGCGCCAGCAGCCAAGGAACAGGGAACTACGAGCAGTACTTC.

The chain uses TRBV27 and TRBJ2-7; TRBD2 is a possible D gene (5 bases). The CDR3 spans 13 residues. Germline values: CDR1 MNHEY, CDR2 SMNVEV (reference sequence). Trimming took off 7 bases at V and 2 bases at J, with 12 bases between the two ends. The CDR3 loop reads CASIGRDTYEQYF. The CDR3 DNA sequence: TGTGCCAGCATTGGACGGGATACCTACGAGCAGTACTTC.

This clone came up once. The chain carries TRBV6-2 or TRBV6-3 and TRBJ2-4, with TRBD2 identical over 9 bases. Germline values: CDR1 MNHEY, CDR2 SVGEGT. The CDR3 runs 17 residues. Trimming took 2 bases from V and 0 from J; bases not matched to a gene: 5. CDR3 in DNA: TGTGCCAGCAGTTACGTAGAACTAGCGGGAGCCAAAAACATTCAGTACTTC. Translation: CASSYVELAGAKNIQYF.

The chain has TRBV18 and TRBJ2-2; 7 bases align to TRBD1. This CDR3 is built from 16 residues. Germline V gives CDR1 KGHSH, CDR2 LQKENI. J gave up 0 bases and V 5 bases, and 6 bases lay outside the gene matches. CDR3 region: CASSYRTGSNTGELFF. The DNA for the CDR3 is TGTGCCAGCTCATACAGGACAGGTTCGAACACCGGGGAGCTGTTTTTT.

The chain joins TRBV6-5 to TRBJ1-2, with 9 bases identical to TRBD1. Germline lookup yields CDR1 MNHEY and CDR2 SVGAGI. The CDR3 totals 14 residues. V shed 4 bases, J shed 5 bases, and the junction held 5 bases outside the gene matches. The CDR3 sequence is CASSFSGTGYGYTF. CDR3 nucleotides: TGTGCCAGCAGTTTTTCCGGGACAGGGTATGGCTACACCTTC.

The chain carries TRBV3-1 (or the pseudogene TRBV3-2) and TRBJ1-1; weak D call: TRBD1 (6 bases). The CDR3 is made up of 13 amino acids. Germline V CDR1 and CDR2: LGHDT, YNNKEL (reference sequence). Trimming left V 7 bases short and J 4 bases short, with 13 bases between. CDR3 bases: TGTGCCAGCAAGAACAGGGTGGGCACTGAAGCTTTCTTT. Translated: CASKNRVGTEAFF.

This clone was seen just once. The chain recombines TRBV6-5 with TRBJ2-1; TRBD2 agrees at 8 bases. Germline V lookup: CDR1 MNHEY, CDR2 SVGAGI. There are 15 residues in the CDR3. The ends lost 7 bases at V and 6 bases at J; junction bases unmatched: 11. CDR3 DNA: TGTGCCAGCACTCGACATAACAGCGGGAGCAATGAGCAGTTCTTC. Translating gives CASTRHNSGSNEQFF.

This clone was counted a single time. Here the CDR3 reads CATSDPSAVTDTQYF. For the CDR3, the DNA is TGTGCCACCAGTGACCCCTCCGCGGTAACAGATACGCAGTATTTT. The chain employs TRBV24-1 and TRBJ2-3, with no clear D. Looked up from germline, CDR1 is KGHDR and CDR2 is SFDVKD. The CDR3 has 15 amino acids. Trimming left V 4 bases short and J 3 bases short, with 13 bases between.

The gene calls are TRBV7-8 and TRBJ1-4, with unresolved D. The CDR3 contains 13 residues. Trimming stripped 5 bases from V and 7 bases from J, with 11 bases between. Germline CDR1 SGHVS, CDR2 FQNEAQ. DNA of the CDR3: TGTGCCAGCAGCCGAAGAATCGGTGAAAAACTGTTTTTT. It codes for CASSRRIGEKLFF.

V usage is TRBV6-2 or TRBV6-3 and J usage is TRBJ1-5, with D possibly being TRBD1 (5 bases). The CDR3 totals 15 residues. The V and J ends lost 0 bases and 7 bases respectively, with 13 bases between them. The germline gives CDR1 MNHEY, CDR2 SVGEGT. This CDR3 reads CASSYSNRSPQPQHF. CDR3 in DNA: TGTGCCAGCAGTTACTCGAACAGGTCCCCCCAGCCCCAGCATTTT.

The chain recombines TRBV3-1 (or the pseudogene TRBV3-2) with TRBJ1-4; a possible D gene is TRBD1 (5 bases). Germline V CDR1 and CDR2: LGHDT, YNNKEL (reference sequence). The germline V and J ends were trimmed by 2 bases and 4 bases, with 11 bases remaining between them. The CDR3 covers 15 residues. CDR3: CASSQSRARNEKLFF. The DNA of the CDR3 is TGTGCCAGCAGCCAATCCAGGGCTCGTAATGAAAAACTGTTTTTT.

This chain joins TRBV5-1 and TRBJ2-3; 9 bases align to TRBD2. This CDR3 is built from 19 residues. The V and J ends lost 7 bases and 2 bases, in that order; junction bases with no gene match: 20. Germline V gives CDR1 SGHRS, CDR2 YFSETQ. DNA of the CDR3: TGCGCCAGCCAAACCATGTCGTTAGCGGGAGTTCCCCACACAGATACGCAGTATTTT. The encoded protein is CASQTMSLAGVPHTDTQYF.

The chain links TRBV7-3 to TRBJ2-1; 8 nucleotides align to TRBD2. The V and J ends lost 2 bases and 3 bases, in that order; junction bases with no gene match: 3. From germline, CDR1 is SGHTA and CDR2 FQGTGA. The CDR3 runs to 15 residues. CDR3 sequence: CASSLEGLDYNEQFF. CDR3 in DNA: TGTGCCAGCAGCTTAGAGGGACTAGACTACAATGAGCAGTTCTTC.

This chain's CDR3 is CASSLGQDYQPQHF. The CDR3, as DNA: TGTGCCAGTAGTTTGGGACAGGATTATCAGCCCCAGCATTTT. The rearrangement joins TRBV19 to TRBJ1-5; TRBD1 matches at 8 bases. The CDR3 contains 14 residues. Germline V gene lookup returns CDR1 LNHDA and CDR2 SQIVND (reference sequence). With V trimmed by 5 bases and J by 5 bases, 5 bases remained unmatched.

The chain recombines TRBV6-5 with TRBJ2-7, with D maybe TRBD2 (7 bases). The CDR3 is 15 residues long. Germline lookup yields CDR1 MNHEY and CDR2 SVGAGI. Between the trimmed V and J ends, which lost 6 bases and 6 bases, there was a span of 21 bases. The chain's CDR3 is CASRPVQGGDGEQYF. The CDR3 DNA reads TGTGCCAGCAGGCCTGTACAGGGAGGGGATGGCGAGCAGTACTTC.

The rearrangement joins TRBV19 to TRBJ1-5; TRBD1 might be the D (5 bases). V lost 3 bases and J 0 bases, leaving 15 bases between the germline ends. The CDR3 runs to 17 residues. Germline V gives CDR1 LNHDA, CDR2 SQIVND (reference sequence). CDR3 sequence: CASSMAQGLYSNQPQHF. CDR3 bases: TGTGCCAGTAGTATGGCGCAGGGCCTCTATAGCAATCAGCCCCAGCATTTT.

This chain links TRBV7-2 with TRBJ1-6, with D unresolved. This CDR3 spans 13 amino acids. Trimming took 0 bases from V and 8 from J, leaving 5 bases between them. Per germline, CDR1 SGHTA and CDR2 FQGNSA. CDR3 coding DNA: TGTGCCAGCAGCTTAGCGCAGGATTCACCCCTCCACTTT. Translating gives CASSLAQDSPLHF.

This chain connects TRBV11-2 to TRBJ2-3; 8 nucleotides line up with TRBD2. Germline CDR1 SGHAT, CDR2 FQNNGV. The CDR3 has 17 residues. After removal of 4 bases from V and 0 bases from J, the junction contained 9 bases not matched to a gene. Written as DNA, the CDR3 is TGTGCCAGCAGCTCGTATGTGGTAGCGGGGAGCACAGATACGCAGTATTTT. This sequence encodes CASSSYVVAGSTDTQYF.

The chain uses TRBV29-1 and TRBJ2-2; TRBD2 matches at 14 bases. V lost 5 bases to trimming and J lost 5 bases; unmatched junction nucleotides: 4. This CDR3 comprises 15 residues. CDR1 is SQVTM and CDR2 is ANQGSEA in the germline V gene. The CDR3 loop reads CSVRRTSGGTGELFF. The CDR3 nucleotides are TGCAGCGTTCGACGGACTAGCGGGGGGACCGGGGAGCTGTTTTTT.

The V and J genes are TRBV2 and TRBJ2-3, with 7 bases aligning to TRBD2. The V gene end was trimmed by 5 bases and the J gene end by 4 bases; junction bases not matched to a gene: 3. Looked up from germline, CDR1 is SNHLY and CDR2 is FYNNEI. This CDR3 spans 13 amino acids. The CDR3 protein is CASSLGGSDTQYF. The CDR3 nucleotides are TGTGCCAGCAGTTTGGGGGGGTCAGATACGCAGTATTTT. Supplemented by reference TRBV2 and TRBJ2-3, the full variable domain reads EPEVTQTPSHQVTQMGQEVILRCVPISNHLYFYWYRQILGQKVEFLVSFYNNEISEKSEIFDDQFSVERPDGSNFTLKIRSTKLEDSAMYFCASSLGGSDTQYFGPGTRLTVL.

The chain joins TRBV19 to TRBJ1-4; D not certain. Trimming removed 3 bases at V and 4 bases at J, with 9 bases between. Germline V CDR1 and CDR2: LNHDA, SQIVND (reference sequence). This CDR3 region has 14 residues. CDR3 protein: CASSIKRFNEKLFF. The CDR3 region has the DNA TGTGCCAGTAGTATCAAACGGTTTAATGAAAAACTGTTTTTT.

V and J are TRBV6-5 and TRBJ2-7; no reliable D call. This CDR3 has 14 residues. Trimming pared 5 bases from V and 3 bases from J, leaving 14 bases between. Germline V gene lookup returns CDR1 MNHEY and CDR2 SVGAGI. The CDR3 sequence is CASSRGEANYEQYF. The CDR3 nucleotides are TGTGCCAGCAGTCGAGGCGAGGCCAACTACGAGCAGTACTTC.

This clone appeared a few times. The V and J genes are TRBV27 and TRBJ1-6, with 9 bases lining up with TRBD1. V lost 3 bases to trimming and J lost 6 bases; unmatched junction nucleotides: 3. The CDR3 length is 15 residues. Germline V lookup: CDR1 MNHEY, CDR2 SMNVEV (reference sequence). DNA of the CDR3: TGTGCCAGCAGTTTCGAGACAGGGGGTAATTCACCCCTCCACTTT. Translated, it gives CASSFETGGNSPLHF.

The chain uses TRBV14 and TRBJ1-6; 7 bases map to TRBD1. The CDR3 loop spans 16 amino acids. Looked up from germline, CDR1 is SGHDN and CDR2 is FVKESK. The V segment lost 4 bases and the J segment 3 bases; nucleotides outside the gene matches: 6. In nucleotides, the CDR3 is TGTGCCAGCAGCCTCAGACAGGGATTCTATAATTCACCCCTCCACTTT. Translating gives CASSLRQGFYNSPLHF.

The V gene is TRBV10-3, the J gene TRBJ2-4; D is undetermined. Trimming pared 3 bases from V and 5 bases from J, leaving 11 bases between. The length of the CDR3 is 14 residues. Germline CDR1 reads ENHRY; CDR2 reads SYGVKD. Written as DNA, the CDR3 is TGTGCCATCAGTGAATCTGGGCCGGAAAACATTCAGTACTTC. This codes for CAISESGPENIQYF.

This clone occurred once. The genes are TRBV4-1 and TRBJ2-7, with 9 bases aligning to TRBD1. This CDR3 contains 17 residues. Germline lookup yields CDR1 MGHRA and CDR2 YSYEKL. V lost 4 bases to trimming and J lost 6 bases; unmatched junction nucleotides: 16. In DNA form, the CDR3 reads TGCGCCAGCAGCCGCCTCAAAACCGGGACAGGGCAGGCCGAGCAGTACTTC. This encodes CASSRLKTGTGQAEQYF.